This T cell receptor beta chain was profiled in a study of blood T cell repertoires in COVID-19. V was clipped by 3 bases and J by 1 base; unmatched bases: 0. The CDR3 loop spans 14 amino acids. The germline V gene has CDR1 SGHRS and CDR2 YFSETQ. This clone came up a few times. Per the study methods: Estimation of nucleated cell counts relied on the amplification of reference gene primers. Assay: immunoSEQ multiplex PCR; the TCRdb copy retains only in-frame clones and omits some. That table supplies the V and J calls and clone size; D and trimming were determined from the DNA. The table has 150,000 to 200,000 clones, roughly 77% seen once.

The sequencing sample was made of peripheral blood. The sequence was obtained from a woman between 40 and 55 years old with COVID-19, enrolled during active disease. V gene TRBV5-1 combines with J gene TRBJ2-3; TRBD2 agrees at 9 bases. DNA for the CDR3: TGCGCCAGCAGCTCTAGCGGGGGCACAGATACGCAGTATTTT. Its translation: CASSSSGGTDTQYF. Filled out from reference TRBV5-1 and TRBJ2-3, the complete variable domain reads KAGVTQTPRYLIKTRGQQVTLSCSPISGHRSVSWYQQTPGQGLQFLFEYFSETQRNKGNFPGRFSGRQFSNSRSEMNVSTLELGDSALYLCASSSSGGTDTQYFGPGTRLTVL.